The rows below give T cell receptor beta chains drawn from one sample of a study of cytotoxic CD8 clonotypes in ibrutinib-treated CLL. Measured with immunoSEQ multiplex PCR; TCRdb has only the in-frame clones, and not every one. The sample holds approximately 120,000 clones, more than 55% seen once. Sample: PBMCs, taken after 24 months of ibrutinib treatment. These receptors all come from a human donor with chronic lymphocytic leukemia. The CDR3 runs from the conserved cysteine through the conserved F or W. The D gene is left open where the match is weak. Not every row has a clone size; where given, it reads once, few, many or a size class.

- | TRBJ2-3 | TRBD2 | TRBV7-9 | CASTIGSGAADTQYF | TGTGCCAGTACTATAGGGAGCGGGGCGGCAGATACGCAGTATTTT
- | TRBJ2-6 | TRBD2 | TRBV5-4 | CASSTGGAAGANVLTF | TGTGCCAGCAGCACCGGGGGGGCAGCCGGGGCCAACGTCCTGACTTTC
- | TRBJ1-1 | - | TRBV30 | CAWSVQLRNTEAFF | TGTGCCTGGAGTGTACAGCTCAGGAACACTGAAGCTTTCTTT
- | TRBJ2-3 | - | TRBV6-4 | CASSESLLTDTQYF | TGTGCCAGCAGTGAAAGCCTACTCACAGATACGCAGTATTTT
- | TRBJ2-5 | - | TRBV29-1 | CSVGKGTSPQETQYF | TGCAGCGTTGGAAAAGGGACTTCCCCCCAAGAGACCCAGTACTTC
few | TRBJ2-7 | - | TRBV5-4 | CASSQSTAWKGHEQYF | TGTGCCAGCAGCCAATCTACAGCGTGGAAGGGCCACGAGCAGTACTTC
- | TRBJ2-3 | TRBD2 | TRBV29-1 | CSVAGGQRTDTQYF | TGCAGCGTTGCGGGGGGGCAAAGAACAGATACGCAGTATTTT
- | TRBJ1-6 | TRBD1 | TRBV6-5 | CASSGQAGPLHF | TGTGCCAGCTCGGGACAGGCCGGGCCCCTCCACTTT
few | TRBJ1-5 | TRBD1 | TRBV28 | CASSSSTRGNDQPQHF | TGTGCCAGCAGTTCTTCCACCAGGGGGAACGATCAGCCCCAGCATTTT
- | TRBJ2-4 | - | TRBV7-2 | CASSLEFQNIQYF | TGTGCCAGCAGCTTAGAGTTCCAAAACATTCAGTACTTC
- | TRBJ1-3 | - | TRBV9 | CASKTGPSGNTIYF | TGTGCCAGCAAGACAGGCCCCTCTGGAAACACCATATATTTT
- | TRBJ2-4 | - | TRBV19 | CATSGALAKNIQYF | TGTGCCACCTCAGGGGCCCTAGCCAAAAACATTCAGTACTTC
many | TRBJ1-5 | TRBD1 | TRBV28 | CASSLGREGGGQPQHF | TGTGCCAGCAGTTTAGGGCGGGAAGGGGGCGGTCAGCCCCAGCATTTT
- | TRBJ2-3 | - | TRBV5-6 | CASSRLSGGALSTDTQYF | TGTGCCAGCAGCAGACTGAGCGGCGGGGCGCTTAGCACAGATACGCAGTATTTT
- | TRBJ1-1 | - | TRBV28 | CASSLSLGGALRGAFF | TGTGCCAGCAGTTTAAGTCTAGGAGGCGCCTTGCGTGGGGCTTTCTTT
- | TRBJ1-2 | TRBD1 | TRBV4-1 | CASSQAGTGSINGYTF | TGCGCCAGCAGCCAAGCCGGGACAGGATCAATTAATGGCTACACCTTC
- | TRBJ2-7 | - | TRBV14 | CASSQEGGSYEQYF | TGTGCCAGCAGCCAAGAAGGAGGTTCCTACGAGCAGTACTTC
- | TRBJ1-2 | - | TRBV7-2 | CASSLAGYGYTF | TGTGCCAGCAGCTTAGCGGGGTATGGCTACACCTTC